This TCR beta chain appears in the sequencing data of a study of blood T cell repertoires in COVID-19. Original data processing: Nucleated cell counts were estimated from reference gene primer amplification. Sequenced by immunoSEQ multiplex PCR; TCRdb stores in-frame clones only, minus some. V, J and clone size reflect that table, while D and trimming were determined from the DNA. The data contain more than 200,000 clones, 85% to 90% of them singletons. The V end was cut by 1 base, the J end by 6 bases, with 14 bases between. CDR3 length equals 14 residues. Germline values: CDR1 SGHNT, CDR2 YYREEE (reference sequence).

The receptor comes from a man in his fifties or sixties with COVID-19, enrolled during active disease. The chain uses TRBV5-4 and TRBJ2-7, with D perhaps matching TRBD1 (5 bases). Sequencing used peripheral blood. The CDR3 region is CASSLSQGRGEQYF. The CDR3 bases are TGTGCCAGCAGCTTGAGTCAGGGAAGGGGCGAGCAGTACTTC.